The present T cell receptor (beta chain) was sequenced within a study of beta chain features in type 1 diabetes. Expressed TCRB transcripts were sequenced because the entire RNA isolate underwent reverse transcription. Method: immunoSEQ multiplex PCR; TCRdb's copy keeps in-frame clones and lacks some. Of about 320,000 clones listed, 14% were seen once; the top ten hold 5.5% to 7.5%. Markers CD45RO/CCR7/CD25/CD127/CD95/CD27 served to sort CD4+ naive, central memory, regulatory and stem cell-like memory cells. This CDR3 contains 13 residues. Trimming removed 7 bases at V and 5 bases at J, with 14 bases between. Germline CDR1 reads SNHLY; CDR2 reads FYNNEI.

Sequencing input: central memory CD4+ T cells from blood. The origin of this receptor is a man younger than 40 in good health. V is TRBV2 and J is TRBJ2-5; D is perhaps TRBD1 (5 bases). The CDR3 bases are TGTGCCAGCAAATGGACAACCGGGGAGACCCAGTACTTC. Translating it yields CASKWTTGETQYF.